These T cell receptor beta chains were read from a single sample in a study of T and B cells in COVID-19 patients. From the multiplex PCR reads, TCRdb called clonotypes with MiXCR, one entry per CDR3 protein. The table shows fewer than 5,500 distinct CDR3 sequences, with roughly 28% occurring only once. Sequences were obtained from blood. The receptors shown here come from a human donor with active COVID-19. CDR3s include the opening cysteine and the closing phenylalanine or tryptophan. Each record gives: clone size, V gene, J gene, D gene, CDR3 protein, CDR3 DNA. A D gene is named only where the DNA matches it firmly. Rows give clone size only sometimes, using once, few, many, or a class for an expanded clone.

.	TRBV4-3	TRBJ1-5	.	CASSHGLGLRNQPQHF	TGCGCCAGCAGCCACGGCCTAGGGCTTAGGAATCAGCCCCAGCATTTT
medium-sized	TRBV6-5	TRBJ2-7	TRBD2	CASTTSGRPFYEQYF	TGTGCCAGCACCACCAGCGGGAGGCCATTCTACGAGCAGTACTTC
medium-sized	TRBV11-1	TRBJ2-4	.	CASSYGGVQYF	TGTGCCAGCAGCTACGGGGGAGTTCAGTACTTC
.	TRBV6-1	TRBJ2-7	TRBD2	CASSTSGNEQYF	TGTGCCAGCAGTACTAGCGGGAACGAGCAGTACTTC
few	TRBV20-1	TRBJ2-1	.	CSAGPDRKGYNEQFF	TGCAGTGCTGGACCTGACAGGAAGGGCTACAATGAGCAGTTCTTC
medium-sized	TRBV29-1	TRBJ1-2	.	CSTQEGVYGYTF	TGCAGCACACAGGAAGGGGTCTATGGCTACACCTTC
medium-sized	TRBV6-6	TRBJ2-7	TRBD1	CASSWGGQGSSYEQYF	TGTGCCAGCAGTTGGGGGGGACAGGGCTCTTCCTACGAGCAGTACTTC
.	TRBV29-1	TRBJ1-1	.	CSVFQEGTEAFF	TGCAGCGTGTTCCAGGAAGGCACTGAAGCTTTCTTT
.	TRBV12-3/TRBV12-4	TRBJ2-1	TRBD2	CASSGTSGSDGFF	TGTGCCAGCAGCGGGACTAGCGGGAGTGACGGGTTCTTC
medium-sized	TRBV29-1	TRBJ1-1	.	CSVARGNTEAFF	TGCAGCGTTGCCAGGGGGAACACTGAAGCTTTCTTT
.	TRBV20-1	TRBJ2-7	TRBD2	CSAQFPSGRYEQYF	TGCAGTGCGCAATTTCCTAGCGGGAGGTACGAGCAGTACTTC
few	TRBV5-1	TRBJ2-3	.	CASSFKGSSTDTQYF	TGCGCCAGCAGCTTTAAGGGATCTAGCACAGATACGCAGTATTTT
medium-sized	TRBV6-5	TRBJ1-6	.	CAAAERGGSSSPLHF	TGTGCCGCAGCTGAAAGAGGGGGTAGCAGCTCACCCCTCCACTTT